The clone carrying this T cell receptor beta chain was recorded only once. This record comes from a study of blood T cell repertoires in COVID-19. Study-wide background: From the United States, Italy and Spain came samples of acute and convalescent COVID-19. T cells, B-cell-depleted T cells, or PBMCs supplied cDNA or gDNA.

Study processing details: Amplification of reference gene primers was used by the study to estimate nucleated cell counts. Libraries were prepared by immunoSEQ multiplex PCR; TCRdb keeps only in-frame clonotypes and omits some of them. Clone size and V and J calls were adopted from that table, with D and trimming inferred from the DNA. The sample comprises roughly 60,000 clones, approximately 78% of which are singletons, and under 15% rests with the top ten. Trimming left V 1 base short and J 4 bases short, with 13 bases between. CDR3 size: 15 residues. Looked up from germline, CDR1 is LNHNV and CDR2 is YYDKDF (reference sequence).

The source is a man older than 75 with acute or convalescent COVID-19. The sample was peripheral blood. The gene calls are TRBV15 and TRBJ1-2, with D possibly being TRBD1 (6 bases). The chain's CDR3 is CATSRVFNRAYGYTF. The DNA of the CDR3 is TGTGCCACCAGCAGAGTTTTTAACAGGGCCTATGGCTACACCTTC.